Shown below are 21 T cell receptor beta chains from a single sample sequenced in a study of read filtering for tumor transcriptome and immune sequencing. Molecular barcoded adaptors covering alpha/delta and beta/gamma chains were used on 400 ng RNA. TCRdb recomputed calls from the reads with MiXCR, one row per CDR3 protein. This table holds roughly 130,000 distinct CDR3 sequences, over 10% found once. Sample: a population of CD138-negative cells sorted from bone marrow. These receptors originate from a donor aged 40 or older with multiple myeloma.

Ten or more counts support this clonotype. The J gene is TRBJ2-5, the V gene TRBV20-1, with TRBD1 matching 9 bases. This CDR3 has 14 residues. Germline trimming cut 6 bases from V and 5 bases from J; bases unmatched to any gene: 10. The germline CDR1 and CDR2 sequences are DFQATT and SNEGSKA (reference sequence). The CDR3 region is CSAQQGARGETQYF. CDR3 nucleotides: TGCAGTGCCCAACAGGGGGCAAGGGGGGAGACCCAGTACTTC.

This clonotype showed up many times. The rearrangement links TRBV6-4 to TRBJ2-2; 7 nucleotides align to TRBD1. The CDR3 runs to 15 residues. V lost 4 bases to trimming and J lost 2 bases; unmatched junction nucleotides: 4. The germline CDR1 and CDR2 sequences are MRHNA and SNTAGT. CDR3 DNA: TGTGCCAGCAGTGTGGGGACAGCTAACACCGGGGAGCTGTTTTTT. Translated: CASSVGTANTGELFF.

This clonotype was found many times. The chain has TRBV21-1 and TRBJ2-5. TRBV21-1 is a pseudogene. The CDR3 covers 15 residues. The CDR3 coding sequence is TGTGCCAGCAGCATCTCCGACTGGACCCAAGAGACCCAGTACTTC. This encodes CASSISDWTQETQYF.

This clonotype was seen repeatedly, ten times or more. The chain carries TRBV7-2 and TRBJ2-3, with TRBD2 matching 7 bases. CDR3 size: 17 residues. V dropped 1 base and J dropped 1; count of bases not matched to a gene: 8. Germline CDR1 is SGHTA and CDR2 is FQGNSA. CDR3 nucleotide sequence: TGTGCCAGCAGCTTAGTGGGGCTAGGGAGGGGCACAGATACGCAGTATTTT. Translated, it gives CASSLVGLGRGTDTQYF.

Concerning this clonotype itself: With only one base between it and a far larger clone, this is likely a read error. V is TRBV12-3 or TRBV12-4 and J is TRBJ2-1, with 13 bases lining up with TRBD2. The CDR3 loop spans 15 amino acids. V gave up 7 bases and J gave up 8 bases; unmatched junction bases: 8. CDR3 loop: CASTRTSGGSDEQFF. The CDR3 bases are TGTGCCAGCACCCGGACTAGCGGGGGAAGTGATGAGCAGTTCTTC.

This clonotype was detected ten times or more. This chain uses TRBV5-1 with TRBJ2-5; D possibly corresponds to TRBD1 (5 bases). The germline CDR1 and CDR2 sequences are SGHRS and YFSETQ. The CDR3 spans 16 residues. V lost 1 base, J lost 4 bases, and 17 bases lay in between. This CDR3 is CASSLMNRLRGETQYF. In DNA, the CDR3 is TGCGCCAGCAGCTTGATGAACAGGTTGCGAGGAGAGACCCAGTACTTC. The complete variable domain, with remaining parts taken from reference TRBV5-1 and TRBJ2-5, reads KAGVTQTPRYLIKTRGQQVTLSCSPISGHRSVSWYQQTPGQGLQFLFEYFSETQRNKGNFPGRFSGRQFSNSRSEMNVSTLELGDSALYLCASSLMNRLRGETQYFGPGTRLLVL.

This clonotype was found many times. This chain joins TRBV5-1 and TRBJ1-1; 7 nucleotides align to TRBD1. The V segment lost 2 bases and the J segment 8 bases; nucleotides outside the gene matches: 12. This CDR3 has 15 amino acids. Germline loops: CDR1 SGHRS, CDR2 YFSETQ. CDR3 nucleotides: TGCGCCAGCAGCTTAACGGGGTCCCGGGACAGAGAAGCTTTCTTT. It encodes CASSLTGSRDREAFF.

This clonotype has ten or more counts. The chain couples TRBV20-1 to TRBJ2-3; D is perhaps TRBD1 (6 bases). The CDR3 has 17 residues. The germline gives CDR1 DFQATT, CDR2 SNEGSKA (reference sequence). The ends were cut back, 1 base at V and 6 bases at J, with 23 bases in the middle. As DNA, the CDR3 is TGCAGTGCTAGAGCCCAAGTTGGTGGGGGCCTGGTGGATACGCAGTATTTT. Translating it yields CSARAQVGGGLVDTQYF.

This clonotype was picked up many times. V usage is TRBV4-2 and J usage is TRBJ1-5, with D uncertain. The CDR3 runs to 13 residues. Trimming left V 1 base short and J 3 bases short, with 4 bases between. Germline CDR1 reads LGHNA; CDR2 reads YNFKEQ. The CDR3, as DNA: TGTGCCAGCAGCCAAGGTTACAATCAGCCCCAGCATTTT. It is translated as CASSQGYNQPQHF.

This clonotype was observed a handful of times. The chain links TRBV20-1 to TRBJ2-1, with TRBD2 matching over 12 bases. Germline CDR1 DFQATT, CDR2 SNEGSKA (reference sequence). V shed 3 bases and J 4 bases; nucleotides not matched to a gene: 16. CDR3 length: 19 residues. CDR3 protein: CSASAPSGGGPSEYNEQFF. For the CDR3, the DNA is TGCAGTGCTAGTGCCCCTAGCGGGGGGGGTCCCTCCGAATACAATGAGCAGTTCTTC.

This clonotype was recorded many times. V and J are TRBV18 and TRBJ2-7; TRBD1 matches at 8 bases. Trimming removed 3 bases from V and 3 bases from J; junction bases left unmatched: 1. From germline, CDR1 is KGHSH and CDR2 LQKENI. The CDR3 contains 13 residues. CDR3: CASSPDRDYEQYF. CDR3 DNA sequence: TGTGCCAGCTCACCGGACAGGGACTACGAGCAGTACTTC.

This clonotype was found many times. J is TRBJ2-1 and V is TRBV12-3 or TRBV12-4, with TRBD2 identical over 8 bases. The CDR3 runs to 13 residues. The J segment lost 6 bases and the V segment lost 7 bases, leaving 5 bases of the junction unmatched. The CDR3 loop is CASNQRGCNEQFF. CDR3 coding DNA: TGTGCCAGCAACCAGCGGGGGTGCAATGAGCAGTTCTTC.

This clonotype has a count of ten or more. The CDR3 DNA follows: TGTGCCAGCAGCCCCGGGCAGGCTAAACTGTTTTTT. The encoded protein is CASSPGQAKLFF. This rearrangement joins TRBV11-2 to TRBJ1-4; D is unclear. The CDR3 is 12 amino acids. The ends were cut back, 5 bases at V and 11 bases at J, with 12 bases in the middle. The V gene's germline CDR1 is SGHAT and CDR2 FQNNGV.

This clonotype was counted at least ten times. The rearrangement joins TRBV3-1 to TRBJ1-1; the match to TRBD1 covers 8 bases. V lost 0 bases, J lost 10 bases, and 10 bases stayed unmatched. This CDR3 comprises 15 residues. The germline CDR1 and CDR2 sequences are LGHDT and YNNKEL (reference sequence). CDR3 sequence (DNA): TGTGCCAGCAGCCAAGACCTGACAGGGGCTGGTGTAGCTTTCTTT. Its translation: CASSQDLTGAGVAFF.

This clonotype appeared many times. V gene TRBV6-5 combines with J gene TRBJ2-2, with 13 positions matching TRBD2. CDR3 length equals 17 residues. Trimming at V came to 7 bases and at J to 3 bases, leaving 8 bases not matched to a gene. Germline values: CDR1 MNHEY, CDR2 SVGAGI. CDR3 coding DNA: TGTGCCAGCAAAGACCCGGGACTAGCGGGACACACCGGGGAGCTGTTTTTT. Translating it yields CASKDPGLAGHTGELFF.

At least ten counts were recorded for this clonotype. This chain uses TRBV28 with TRBJ1-5; no firm D call. There are 14 residues in the CDR3. In germline, CDR1 is MDHEN, CDR2 SYDVKM. Trimming took 5 bases from V and 4 from J, leaving 12 bases between them. CDR3 loop: CASSGAGRNQPQHF. CDR3 in DNA: TGTGCCAGCAGTGGTGCAGGTCGGAATCAGCCCCAGCATTTT.

This clonotype was observed at least ten times. CDR3 in amino acids: CASSFGTGLRTTEAFF. The CDR3 region has the DNA TGTGCCAGCAGTTTCGGGACAGGGCTTCGGACCACTGAAGCTTTCTTT. This chain connects TRBV12-3 or TRBV12-4 to TRBJ1-1, with TRBD1 matching over 9 bases. J lost 4 bases, V lost 3 bases, and 9 bases had no gene match. The CDR3 has 16 amino acids.

The rearrangement joins TRBV20-1 to TRBJ2-4, with a possible D match to TRBD1 (5 bases). The CDR3 sequence is 17 residues long. The V gene's germline CDR1 is DFQATT and CDR2 SNEGSKA (reference sequence). V was cut by 0 bases and J by 0 bases, with 15 bases left in between. CDR3 amino acids: CSARDLLGALAKNIQYF. CDR3 coding DNA: TGCAGTGCTAGAGACCTGCTAGGGGCGTTAGCCAAAAACATTCAGTACTTC.

The chain has TRBV11-1 and TRBJ2-2; 15 bases align to TRBD2. CDR1 is SGHAT and CDR2 is FQDESV in the germline V gene (reference sequence). The V segment lost 5 bases and the J segment 1 base; nucleotides outside the gene matches: 5. There are 18 residues in the CDR3. DNA of the CDR3: TGTGCCAGCAGCAAGCCGGGACTAGCGGGGGGGAACACCGGGGAGCTGTTTTTT. Its translation: CASSKPGLAGGNTGELFF.

This clonotype was counted between two and nine times. The V gene is TRBV5-4, the J gene TRBJ2-5, with 7 nucleotides matching TRBD2. V lost 2 bases, J lost 5 bases, and 9 bases stayed unmatched. The CDR3 spans 15 residues. Germline-derived CDR1 and CDR2 are SGHNT and YYREEE (reference sequence). The CDR3 DNA follows: TGTGCCAGCAGCTTCGGAGCGGGAACGGGTGAGACCCAGTACTTC. The encoded protein is CASSFGAGTGETQYF.

A few counts support this clonotype. This chain connects TRBV7-8 to TRBJ1-3; a possible D gene is TRBD1 (5 bases). CDR1 and CDR2 from the germline V gene are SGHVS and FQNEAQ. Trimming pared 3 bases from V and 1 base from J, leaving 16 bases between. The CDR3 is 17 residues long. The CDR3 DNA is TGTGCCAGCAGCTTCAATCAGCCGGGGGTTTCTGGAAACACCATATATTTT. Its protein is CASSFNQPGVSGNTIYF.